The present entry profiles one T cell receptor (beta chain) with its context. What it recognizes is unknown. The data derive from a study of cytomegalovirus exposure and HLA in healthy donors. Study findings and constraints: Follow-up analysis found HLA locus-dependent TCR association rates, highest for DRB1 and lowest for HLA-C. While the bulk of TCR sequences proved rare, some public TCRs turned up in many donors.

PCR primers comprised 60 Vbeta and 13 Jbeta primers. Sequencing used immunoSEQ multiplex PCR; TCRdb keeps in-frame clones, though not all of them. The sample yields 140,000 or so clones, about three quarters seen once. The trim removed 7 bases at V and 2 bases at J, leaving 10 bases unmatched. In germline, CDR1 is WSHSY, CDR2 SAAADI. The CDR3 spans 15 residues. Among the donors, all were healthy bone marrow donors. This receptor was taken from a man between 40 and 49 years old in good health and CMV-seronegative. The source material was PBMCs. V usage is TRBV10-2 and J usage is TRBJ2-7; 8 bases fit TRBD2. CDR3 DNA sequence: TGCGCCAGCATACGAAGTAGCGGGAAAACCTACGAGCAGTACTTC. Its protein is CASIRSSGKTYEQYF.